This T cell receptor beta chain was profiled in a study of control samples from healthy donors and cancer patients. Method: immunoSEQ multiplex PCR; TCRdb's copy keeps in-frame clones and lacks some. The top ten hold approximately 14% of the sample, which has some 100,000 clones, around 88% seen once. There are 14 residues in the CDR3. The specimen was blood. This TCR was recovered from a man aged 25 to 40 in good health. V and J are TRBV12-2 and TRBJ2-2. TRBV12-2 is marked as a pseudogene. The CDR3 here is CASRFPASTGELFF. CDR3 DNA sequence: TGTGCAAGTCGCTTCCCTGCCTCGACCGGGGAGCTGTTTTTT.